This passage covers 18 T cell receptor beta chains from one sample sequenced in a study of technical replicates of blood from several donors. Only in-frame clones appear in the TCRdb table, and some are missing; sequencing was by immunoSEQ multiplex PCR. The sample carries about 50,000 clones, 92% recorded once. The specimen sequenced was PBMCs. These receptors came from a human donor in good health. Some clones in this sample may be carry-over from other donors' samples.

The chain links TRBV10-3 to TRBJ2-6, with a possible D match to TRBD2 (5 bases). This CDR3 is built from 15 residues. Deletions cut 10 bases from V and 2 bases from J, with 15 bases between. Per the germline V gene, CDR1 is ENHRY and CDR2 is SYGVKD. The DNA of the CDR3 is TGTGCCAACAACCCCGGGGTGGCTGGGGCCAACGTCCTGACTTTC. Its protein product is CANNPGVAGANVLTF.

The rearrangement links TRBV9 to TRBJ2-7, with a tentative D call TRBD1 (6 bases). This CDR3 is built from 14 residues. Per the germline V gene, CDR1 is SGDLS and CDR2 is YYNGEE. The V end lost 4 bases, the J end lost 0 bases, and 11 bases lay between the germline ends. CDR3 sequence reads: CASSIQGSSYEQYF. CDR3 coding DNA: TGTGCCAGCAGCATACAGGGTTCCTCCTACGAGCAGTACTTC.

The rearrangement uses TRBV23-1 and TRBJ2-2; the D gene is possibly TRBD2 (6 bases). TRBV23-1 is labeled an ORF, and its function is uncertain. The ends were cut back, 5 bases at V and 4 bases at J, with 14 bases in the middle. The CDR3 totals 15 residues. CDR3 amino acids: CASSKWQGGTGELFF. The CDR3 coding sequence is TGCGCCAGCAGTAAATGGCAGGGAGGCACCGGGGAGCTGTTTTTT.

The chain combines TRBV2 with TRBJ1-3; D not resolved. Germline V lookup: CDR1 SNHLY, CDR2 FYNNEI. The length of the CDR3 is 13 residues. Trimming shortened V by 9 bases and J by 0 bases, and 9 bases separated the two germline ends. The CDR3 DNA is TGTGCCAGACTGTTTAACTCTGGAAACACCATATATTTT. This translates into CARLFNSGNTIYF.

CDR3 residues: CASNPAVTSYNEQFF. The CDR3 region has the DNA TGTGCCAGCAATCCCGCGGTAACCTCCTACAATGAGCAGTTCTTC. This chain links TRBV2 with TRBJ2-1, with D unclear. This CDR3 spans 15 amino acids. Germline V gene sequence: CDR1 SNHLY, CDR2 FYNNEI. The V gene lost 7 bases and the J gene lost 0 bases, with 13 bases spanning the gap.

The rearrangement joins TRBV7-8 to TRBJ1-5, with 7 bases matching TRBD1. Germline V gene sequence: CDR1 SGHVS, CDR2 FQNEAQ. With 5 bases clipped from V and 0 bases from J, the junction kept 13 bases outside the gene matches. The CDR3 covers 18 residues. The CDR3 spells CASSRDRQGGNSNQPQHF. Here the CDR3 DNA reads TGTGCCAGCAGCCGCGACCGACAGGGAGGAAATAGCAATCAGCCCCAGCATTTT.

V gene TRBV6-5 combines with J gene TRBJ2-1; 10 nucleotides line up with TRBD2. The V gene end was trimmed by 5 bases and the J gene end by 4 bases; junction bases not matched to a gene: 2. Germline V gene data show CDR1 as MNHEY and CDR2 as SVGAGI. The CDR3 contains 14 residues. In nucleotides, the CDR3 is TGTGCCAGCAGTAGCGGGAGGGTATACAATGAGCAGTTCTTC. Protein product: CASSSGRVYNEQFF.

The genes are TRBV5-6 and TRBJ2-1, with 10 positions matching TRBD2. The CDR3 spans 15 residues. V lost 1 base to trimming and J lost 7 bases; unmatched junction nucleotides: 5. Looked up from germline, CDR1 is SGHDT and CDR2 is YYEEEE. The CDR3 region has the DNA TGTGCCAGCAGCTTGCGGCCTAGCGGGAGAAATGAGCAGTTCTTC. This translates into CASSLRPSGRNEQFF.

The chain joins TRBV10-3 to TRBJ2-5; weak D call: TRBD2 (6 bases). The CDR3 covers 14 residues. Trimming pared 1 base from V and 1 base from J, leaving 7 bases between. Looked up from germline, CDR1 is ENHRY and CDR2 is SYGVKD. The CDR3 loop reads CAISEFSGQETQYF. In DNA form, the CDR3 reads TGTGCCATCAGTGAGTTTAGCGGCCAAGAGACCCAGTACTTC.

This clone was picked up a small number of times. As DNA, the CDR3 is TGTGCCAGCAGTGACTCAGCCACAGATACGCAGTATTTT. This encodes CASSDSATDTQYF. The genes are TRBV6-4 and TRBJ2-3; D unresolved. Germline CDR1 MRHNA, CDR2 SNTAGT. The CDR3 is 13 residues long. Trimming left V 0 bases short and J 2 bases short, with 3 bases between.

CDR3 region: CASSEEDPARGNEQFF. The DNA for the CDR3 is TGTGCCAGCAGTGAAGAGGACCCCGCCCGGGGGAATGAGCAGTTCTTC. The V call is TRBV2, the J call TRBJ2-1, with D maybe TRBD2 (6 bases). The V end lost 1 base, the J end lost 7 bases, and 17 bases lay between the germline ends. The CDR3 extends over 16 amino acids. Germline-derived CDR1 and CDR2 are SNHLY and FYNNEI. The whole variable domain, filled in from reference TRBV2 and TRBJ2-1, reads EPEVTQTPSHQVTQMGQEVILRCVPISNHLYFYWYRQILGQKVEFLVSFYNNEISEKSEIFDDQFSVERPDGSNFTLKIRSTKLEDSAMYFCASSEEDPARGNEQFFGPGTRLTVL.

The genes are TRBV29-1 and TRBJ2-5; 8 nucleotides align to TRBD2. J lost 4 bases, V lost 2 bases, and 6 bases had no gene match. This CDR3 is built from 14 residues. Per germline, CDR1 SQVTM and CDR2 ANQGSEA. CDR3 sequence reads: CSVENPRGGETQYF. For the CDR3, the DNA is TGCAGCGTTGAAAACCCCCGGGGGGGAGAGACCCAGTACTTC.

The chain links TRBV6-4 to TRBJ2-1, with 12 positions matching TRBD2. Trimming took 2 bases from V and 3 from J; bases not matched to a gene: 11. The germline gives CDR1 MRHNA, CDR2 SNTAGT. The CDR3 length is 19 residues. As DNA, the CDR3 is TGTGCCAGCAGTGACGGGCTAGCGGGAGGGCCTCCCCTCTACAATGAGCAGTTCTTC. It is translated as CASSDGLAGGPPLYNEQFF.

The CDR3 protein is CASSMTSGRVSEQYF. CDR3 DNA: TGCGCCAGCAGCATGACTAGCGGGAGGGTATCCGAGCAGTACTTC. The chain has TRBV5-1 and TRBJ2-7; 14 nucleotides line up with TRBD2. CDR3 length: 15 amino acids. The germline gives CDR1 SGHRS, CDR2 YFSETQ. With V trimmed by 4 bases and J by 6 bases, 6 bases remained unmatched.

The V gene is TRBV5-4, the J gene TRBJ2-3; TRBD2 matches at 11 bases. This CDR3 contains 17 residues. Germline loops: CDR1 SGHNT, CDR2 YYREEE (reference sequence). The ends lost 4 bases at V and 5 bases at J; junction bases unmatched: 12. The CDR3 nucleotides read TGTGCCAGCAGCGCCGGAACTAGCGGGGGTTGGAGAGATACGCAGTATTTT. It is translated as CASSAGTSGGWRDTQYF.

CDR3 residues: CASSPANRAGELFF. For the CDR3, the DNA is TGTGCCAGCAGTCCGGCAAATCGGGCCGGGGAGCTGTTTTTT. The chain uses TRBV6-4 and TRBJ2-2; no clear D gene. In germline, CDR1 is MRHNA, CDR2 SNTAGT. There are 14 residues in the CDR3. V lost 5 bases and J 6 bases, leaving 13 bases between the germline ends.

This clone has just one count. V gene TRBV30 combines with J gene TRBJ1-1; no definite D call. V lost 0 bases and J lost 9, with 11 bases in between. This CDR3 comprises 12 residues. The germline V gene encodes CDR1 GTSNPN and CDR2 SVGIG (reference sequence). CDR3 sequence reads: CAWSVRVGQAFF. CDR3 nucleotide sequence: TGTGCCTGGAGTGTGAGGGTCGGACAAGCTTTCTTT. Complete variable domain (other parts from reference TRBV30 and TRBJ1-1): SQTIHQWPATLVQPVGSPLSLECTVEGTSNPNLYWYRQAAGRGLQLLFYSVGIGQISSEVPQNLSASRPQDRQFILSSKKLLLSDSGFYLCAWSVRVGQAFFGQGTRLTVV.

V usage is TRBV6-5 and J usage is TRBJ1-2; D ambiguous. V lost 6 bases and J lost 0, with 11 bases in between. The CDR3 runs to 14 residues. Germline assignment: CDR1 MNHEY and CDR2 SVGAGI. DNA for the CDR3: TGTGCCAGCAGGTCCCCCGGGACTAACTATGGCTACACCTTC. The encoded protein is CASRSPGTNYGYTF.